These T cell receptor beta chains were read from a single sample in a study of graft-versus-host responses after intestinal transplantation. For these receptors, no antigen is known. Clones were sequenced by immunoSEQ multiplex PCR, and TCRdb holds only the in-frame ones, with some missing. The table has some 100,000 clones, over 75% seen once. This material consisted of unstimulated CD4+ T cells sorted from spleen or lymph node cells, taken before transplant. These receptors originate from a human donor who was the organ donor for an intestinal transplant. The CDR3 runs from the conserved cysteine through the conserved F or W. A D gene is named only where the DNA matches it firmly. Only part of the rows carry a size: once, few, many, or a class if the clone is expanded.

j_call: TRBJ1-1
v_call: TRBV30
d_call: -
clone_size: -
cdr3_aa: CAWSVSGRNTEAFF
cdr3_nt: TGTGCCTGGAGTGTAAGTGGCCGGAACACTGAAGCTTTCTTT

j_call: TRBJ2-5
v_call: TRBV14
d_call: TRBD2
clone_size: -
cdr3_aa: CASSQVKGGVETQYF
cdr3_nt: TGTGCCAGCAGCCAAGTCAAGGGAGGGGTGGAGACCCAGTACTTC

j_call: TRBJ2-7
v_call: TRBV5-1
d_call: TRBD1
clone_size: -
cdr3_aa: CASSFLRGTVPEQYF
cdr3_nt: TGCGCCAGCAGCTTCTTAAGGGGGACAGTTCCCGAGCAGTACTTC

j_call: TRBJ2-2
v_call: TRBV5-4
d_call: -
clone_size: -
cdr3_aa: CASSSLGGAVTGELFF
cdr3_nt: TGTGCCAGCAGCTCCTTGGGGGGCGCGGTCACCGGGGAGCTGTTTTTT

j_call: TRBJ2-3
v_call: TRBV5-1
d_call: TRBD1
clone_size: -
cdr3_aa: CASSFGQELGTDTQYF
cdr3_nt: TGCGCCAGCAGCTTTGGACAGGAACTAGGCACAGATACGCAGTATTTT

j_call: TRBJ1-5
v_call: TRBV19
d_call: -
clone_size: -
cdr3_aa: CASSKGNSNQPQHF
cdr3_nt: TGTGCCAGTAGTAAAGGAAACAGCAATCAGCCCCAGCATTTT

j_call: TRBJ1-1
v_call: TRBV14
d_call: -
clone_size: once
cdr3_aa: CASSQVSGEAFF
cdr3_nt: TGTGCCAGCAGCCAAGTGTCTGGTGAAGCTTTCTTT

j_call: TRBJ2-1
v_call: TRBV27
d_call: TRBD2
clone_size: -
cdr3_aa: CASRFAGGQYNEQFF
cdr3_nt: TGTGCCAGCCGATTTGCGGGGGGCCAATACAATGAGCAGTTCTTC

j_call: TRBJ1-1
v_call: TRBV2
d_call: -
clone_size: -
cdr3_aa: CASKSEAFF
cdr3_nt: TGTGCCAGCAAAAGTGAAGCTTTCTTT

j_call: TRBJ2-7
v_call: TRBV10-3
d_call: TRBD2
clone_size: -
cdr3_aa: CAISLSGEIGEQYF
cdr3_nt: TGTGCCATCAGTCTTAGCGGGGAAATAGGCGAGCAGTACTTC

j_call: TRBJ2-7
v_call: TRBV15
d_call: TRBD1
clone_size: once
cdr3_aa: CATSRDVWDPGQGAYEQYF
cdr3_nt: TGTGCCACCAGCAGAGACGTATGGGATCCGGGACAGGGAGCCTACGAGCAGTACTTC

j_call: TRBJ2-3
v_call: TRBV7-9
d_call: -
clone_size: -
cdr3_aa: CASSLGEGVRTDTQYF
cdr3_nt: TGTGCCAGCAGCTTAGGTGAAGGGGTCAGGACAGATACGCAGTATTTT

j_call: TRBJ1-2
v_call: TRBV28
d_call: -
clone_size: -
cdr3_aa: CASSSGGGAGEHYGYTF
cdr3_nt: TGTGCCAGCAGTTCGGGGGGGGGCGCGGGTGAACACTATGGCTACACCTTC

j_call: TRBJ2-5
v_call: TRBV5-1
d_call: TRBD2
clone_size: -
cdr3_aa: CASSLPSGERETQYF
cdr3_nt: TGCGCCAGCAGCTTGCCTAGCGGGGAGAGGGAGACCCAGTACTTC

j_call: TRBJ1-5
v_call: TRBV15
d_call: -
clone_size: -
cdr3_aa: CATSRDQWGGNQPQHF
cdr3_nt: TGTGCCACCAGCAGAGATCAGTGGGGGGGCAATCAGCCCCAGCATTTT

j_call: TRBJ1-2
v_call: TRBV7-9
d_call: -
clone_size: -
cdr3_aa: CASSFFSAGAGYTF
cdr3_nt: TGTGCCAGCAGCTTCTTTTCGGCAGGGGCTGGCTACACCTTC

j_call: TRBJ2-7
v_call: TRBV29-1
d_call: -
clone_size: -
cdr3_aa: CSVGSPLQGEQYF
cdr3_nt: TGCAGCGTTGGATCCCCCCTGCAGGGCGAGCAGTACTTC

j_call: TRBJ1-5
v_call: TRBV7-2
d_call: -
clone_size: -
cdr3_aa: CASSVTGRSNQPQHF
cdr3_nt: TGTGCCAGCAGCGTCACGGGACGGAGCAATCAGCCCCAGCATTTT